The clone carrying this TCR beta chain was seen just once. Per germline, CDR1 KGHSH and CDR2 LQKENI. The CDR3 spans 13 residues. V was shortened by 4 bases and J by 5 bases, with 8 bases between the two germline ends. These data belong to a study of blood T cell repertoires in COVID-19. Study as a whole: Spain, Italy and the United States supplied samples that represented acute and convalescent COVID-19. Sample material is recorded as cDNA or gDNA derived from T cells, B-cell-depleted T cells, or PBMCs.

As handled by the study authors: The authors estimated nucleated cell counts from reference gene primer amplification. Method: immunoSEQ multiplex PCR; TCRdb's copy keeps in-frame clones and lacks some. V and J calls and clone size come straight from that table; D and trimming were deduced from the DNA. The sample consists of hundreds of thousands of clones, 70% to 90% of them appearing once. The specimen sequenced was peripheral blood. V is TRBV18 and J is TRBJ1-4, with a possible D match to TRBD1 (6 bases). The sequence was obtained from a woman aged 25 to 39 with active or convalescent COVID-19. The CDR3: CASSQDRNEKLFF. The CDR3 nucleotides are TGTGCCAGCTCACAAGACAGGAATGAAAAACTGTTTTTT.